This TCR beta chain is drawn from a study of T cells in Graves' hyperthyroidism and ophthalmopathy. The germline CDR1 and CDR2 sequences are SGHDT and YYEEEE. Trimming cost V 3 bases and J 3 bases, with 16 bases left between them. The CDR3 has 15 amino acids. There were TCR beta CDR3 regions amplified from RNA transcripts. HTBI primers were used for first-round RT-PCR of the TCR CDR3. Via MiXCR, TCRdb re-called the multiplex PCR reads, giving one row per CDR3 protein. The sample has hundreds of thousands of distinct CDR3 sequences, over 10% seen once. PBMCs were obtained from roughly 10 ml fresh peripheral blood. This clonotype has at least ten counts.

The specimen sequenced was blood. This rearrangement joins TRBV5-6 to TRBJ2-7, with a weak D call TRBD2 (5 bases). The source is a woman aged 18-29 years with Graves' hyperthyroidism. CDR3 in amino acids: CASSSEGPIYYEQYF. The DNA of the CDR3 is TGTGCCAGCAGCTCCGAGGGCCCAATTTACTACGAGCAGTACTTC.